Presented here are 24 T cell receptor beta chains from one specimen sequenced in a study of cytomegalovirus exposure and HLA in healthy donors. This table comes from immunoSEQ multiplex PCR, and its TCRdb copy is limited to in-frame clones, with some not included. This sample has about 110,000 clones, with approximately 89% found just once. The sample comprised PBMCs. The receptor source for this set is a woman aged 18-29 years in good health and CMV-seronegative.

In DNA form, the CDR3 reads TGTGCCAGCTCACGGGGACGGGACAGGGCCTCCTACGAGCAGTACTTC. Residues: CASSRGRDRASYEQYF. The chain carries TRBV18 and TRBJ2-7, with 9 nucleotides matching TRBD1. The CDR3 runs to 16 residues. Germline assignment: CDR1 KGHSH and CDR2 LQKENI. With 4 bases clipped from V and 0 bases from J, the junction kept 7 bases outside the gene matches.

The V and J genes are TRBV28 and TRBJ2-7; the match to TRBD1 covers 8 bases. Germline V lookup: CDR1 MDHEN, CDR2 SYDVKM. V was pared by 5 bases and J by 7 bases, with 7 bases of the junction left unmatched. This CDR3 has 13 residues. The DNA for the CDR3 is TGTGCCAGCAGTCCGGACAGGGCGGGTGAGCAGTACTTC. It encodes CASSPDRAGEQYF.

This chain links TRBV19 with TRBJ2-7; TRBD1 matches at 9 bases. Germline lookup yields CDR1 LNHDA and CDR2 SQIVND (reference sequence). V trimming: 4 bases; J trimming: 4 bases; junction bases outside the gene matches: 14. The CDR3 has 17 amino acids. Here the CDR3 reads CASSNIAGDRDLYEQYF. The DNA for the CDR3 is TGTGCCAGTAGTAATATCGCTGGGGACAGGGACCTTTACGAGCAGTACTTC.

CDR3 in amino acids: CASSNNRRGGGNTIYF. CDR3 bases: TGTGCCAGCAGCAATAATCGCCGGGGGGGTGGAAACACCATATATTTT. The chain couples TRBV6-6 to TRBJ1-3, with a weak D call TRBD1 (5 bases). The CDR3 is 16 residues long. Germline V gene data show CDR1 as MNHNY and CDR2 as SVGAGI (reference sequence). The V and J ends lost 6 bases and 3 bases respectively, with 18 bases between them.

The genes are TRBV6-6 and TRBJ1-4; D not resolved. CDR1 and CDR2 from the germline V gene are MNHNY and SVGAGI (reference sequence). The V end lost 8 bases, the J end lost 2 bases, and 18 bases lay between the germline ends. CDR3 size: 16 residues. CDR3 coding DNA: TGTGCCAGCCTTCTGGAAGCGGGGAACACTAATGAAAAACTGTTTTTT. Its translation is CASLLEAGNTNEKLFF.

This chain's CDR3 is CASSWRDGRPNTEAFF. CDR3 sequence (DNA): TGTGCCAGCAGTTGGCGGGACGGACGGCCGAACACTGAAGCTTTCTTT. The gene calls are TRBV28 and TRBJ1-1, with D tentatively TRBD1 (5 bases). Trimming removed 4 bases from V and 1 base from J, with 16 bases in between. CDR1 MDHEN and CDR2 SYDVKM come from the germline V gene. This CDR3 is 16 amino acids long.

The V call is TRBV4-3, the J call TRBJ2-3; 13 nucleotides line up with TRBD2. CDR1 is LGHNA, CDR2 YSLEER, per germline. V shed 1 base, J shed 2 bases, and the junction held 9 bases outside the gene matches. The CDR3 covers 19 residues. In nucleotides, the CDR3 is TGCGCCAGCAGCCAAGGTGGGGGACTAGCGGGGCCGTTCACAGATACGCAGTATTTT. Amino acid sequence: CASSQGGGLAGPFTDTQYF.

The V call is TRBV28, the J call TRBJ2-2, with TRBD1 matching 9 bases. The J segment lost 2 bases and the V segment lost 6 bases, leaving 7 bases of the junction unmatched. CDR1 MDHEN and CDR2 SYDVKM come from the germline V gene. The CDR3 is 16 residues long. The CDR3 nucleotides read TGTGCCAGCAGCTTACAGGGGGCATTAAACACCGGGGAGCTGTTTTTT. Translation gives CASSLQGALNTGELFF.

This clone was recorded once. This rearrangement joins TRBV6-4 to TRBJ1-5; D is possibly TRBD1 (5 bases). CDR1 and CDR2 (germline): MRHNA, SNTAGT. CDR3 size: 14 residues. The V end lost 3 bases, the J end lost 5 bases, and 11 bases lay between the germline ends. The CDR3 is CASSEGPNDQPQHF. CDR3 bases: TGTGCCAGCAGTGAGGGGCCCAATGATCAGCCCCAGCATTTT.

This rearrangement joins TRBV4-1 to TRBJ2-7; TRBD1 agrees at 12 bases. The CDR3 is made up of 15 amino acids. The junction had 4 bases not matched to a gene; V was cut back by 0 bases and J by 7 bases. Germline V CDR1 and CDR2: MGHRA, YSYEKL. CDR3 nucleotide sequence: TGCGCCAGCAGCCAAGAGGGACAGGGGGCGGGGGAGCAGTACTTC. Protein sequence: CASSQEGQGAGEQYF.

The sample holds a few counts of this clone. This rearrangement joins TRBV9 to TRBJ1-3; 7 bases agree with TRBD1. CDR1 is SGDLS and CDR2 is YYNGEE in the germline V gene. Trimming cost V 3 bases and J 8 bases; bases outside gene matches: 8. CDR3 length: 14 amino acids. CDR3 in amino acids: CASSAHRGRDTIYF. The CDR3, as DNA: TGTGCCAGCAGCGCGCACAGGGGCAGGGACACCATATATTTT.

The chain links TRBV30 to TRBJ2-7; weak D call: TRBD1 (6 bases). V was cut by 0 bases and J by 5 bases, with 11 bases left in between. The CDR3 runs to 13 residues. From germline, CDR1 is GTSNPN and CDR2 SVGIG (reference sequence). The CDR3 protein is CAWSVGHLNEQYF. The CDR3 coding sequence is TGTGCCTGGAGTGTGGGACACCTGAACGAGCAGTACTTC.

This clone was seen a few times. The chain recombines TRBV10-3 with TRBJ1-2; 9 bases are a match to TRBD1. This CDR3 has 14 residues. V dropped 4 bases and J dropped 6; count of bases not matched to a gene: 6. The germline CDR1 and CDR2 sequences are ENHRY and SYGVKD. The CDR3 loop reads CAISATRDRDGYTF. As DNA, the CDR3 is TGTGCCATCAGTGCAACCAGGGACAGGGATGGCTACACCTTC.

The J gene is TRBJ2-1, the V gene TRBV9; 7 positions match TRBD2. The trim removed 4 bases at V and 4 bases at J, leaving 8 bases unmatched. CDR3 length equals 15 residues. From germline, CDR1 is SGDLS and CDR2 YYNGEE. The CDR3 DNA sequence: TGTGCCAGCAGCCCAAGCGGGGCCGGATACAATGAGCAGTTCTTC. Translated, it gives CASSPSGAGYNEQFF. The whole variable domain, remainder taken from reference TRBV9 and TRBJ2-1, is DSGVTQTPKHLITATGQRVTLRCSPRSGDLSVYWYQQSLDQGLQFLIQYYNGEERAKGNILERFSAQQFPDLHSELNLSSLELGDSALYFCASSPSGAGYNEQFFGPGTRLTVL.

This chain connects TRBV18 to TRBJ2-7; 7 bases fit TRBD2. This CDR3 has 15 amino acids. Germline CDR1 reads KGHSH; CDR2 reads LQKENI. V gave up 6 bases and J gave up 4 bases; unmatched junction bases: 12. For the CDR3, the DNA is TGTGCCAGCTCCCCCGGGGGGAGTGGTTTGTACGAGCAGTACTTC. Protein: CASSPGGSGLYEQYF.

This clone occurred once. The chain joins TRBV4-1 to TRBJ2-1; 8 positions match TRBD2. Germline CDR1 reads MGHRA; CDR2 reads YSYEKL. CDR3 size: 16 residues. Trimming cost V 0 bases and J 7 bases; bases outside gene matches: 8. This CDR3 is CASSQERGAYWNEQFF. CDR3 sequence (DNA): TGCGCCAGCAGCCAAGAGCGGGGGGCCTATTGGAATGAGCAGTTCTTC.

A note on this clone: The germline gene is not matched at one end of the junction; a read error may be the cause. The CDR3 DNA reads as TGTGCCAGCAGGGAAGAAGACAGGCCGGGATCACCCCTCCACTTT. This sequence encodes CASREEDRPGSPLHF. The V call is TRBV2, the J call TRBJ1-6; weak D call: TRBD1 (6 bases). From germline, CDR1 is SNHLY and CDR2 FYNNEI. The CDR3 totals 15 residues.

The chain uses TRBV9 and TRBJ2-1, with 9 bases that match TRBD2. The germline V gene has CDR1 SGDLS and CDR2 YYNGEE. This CDR3 has 15 amino acids. The V and J ends lost 1 base and 7 bases, in that order; junction bases with no gene match: 6. The CDR3 loop reads CASSVTGTSSNEQFF. CDR3 nucleotide sequence: TGTGCCAGCAGCGTAACCGGGACTAGCTCAAATGAGCAGTTCTTC.

This chain links TRBV5-1 with TRBJ2-3; the D gene is possibly TRBD1 (6 bases). The CDR3 has 15 amino acids. V was cut by 4 bases and J by 7 bases, with 19 bases left in between. CDR1 SGHRS and CDR2 YFSETQ come from the germline V gene. For the CDR3, the DNA is TGCGCCAGCAGCCCTAGACAGGCCCTGAGGAATACGCAGTATTTT. Translated, it gives CASSPRQALRNTQYF. Drawing the rest from reference TRBV5-1 and TRBJ2-3, the complete variable domain is KAGVTQTPRYLIKTRGQQVTLSCSPISGHRSVSWYQQTPGQGLQFLFEYFSETQRNKGNFPGRFSGRQFSNSRSEMNVSTLELGDSALYLCASSPRQALRNTQYFGPGTRLTVL.

This chain connects TRBV4-2 to TRBJ1-6, with unresolved D. The germline V gene has CDR1 LGHNA and CDR2 YNFKEQ. The CDR3 contains 14 residues. The V and J ends lost 4 bases and 8 bases respectively, with 12 bases between them. The CDR3 region has the DNA TGTGCCAGCAGCCCCTATCTTACCGATTCACCCCTCCACTTT. Protein: CASSPYLTDSPLHF.

This chain uses TRBV7-9 with TRBJ2-2, with a possible D match to TRBD1 (6 bases). The CDR3 sequence is 15 residues long. Trimming left V 3 bases short and J 7 bases short, with 15 bases between. Germline CDR1 SEHNR, CDR2 FQNEAQ (reference sequence). The CDR3 nucleotides are TGTGCCAGCAGCTTGGGCAGGGGTTTGAACGGGGAGCTGTTTTTT. This gives the protein CASSLGRGLNGELFF.

This chain connects TRBV18 to TRBJ1-1, with a weak D call TRBD1 (5 bases). CDR1 is KGHSH, CDR2 LQKENI, per germline. This CDR3 is built from 13 residues. Trimming took 3 bases from V and 7 from J, leaving 12 bases between them. The CDR3 protein is CASSPTGGDEAFF. The CDR3 DNA is TGTGCCAGCTCACCTACGGGGGGGGATGAAGCTTTCTTT.

This chain links TRBV7-3 with TRBJ1-1; no clear D gene. The CDR3 consists of 12 residues. Germline CDR1 SGHTA, CDR2 FQGTGA. This chain's CDR3 is CVPEGPRTEAFF. DNA for the CDR3: TGTGTCCCGGAGGGCCCTAGAACTGAAGCTTTCTTT. Full variable domain (rest looked up from reference TRBV7-3 and TRBJ1-1): GAGVSQTPSNKVTEKGKYVELRCDPISGHTALYWYRQSLGQGPEFLIYFQGTGAADDSGLPNDRFFAVRPEGSVSTLKIQRTERGDSAVYLCVPEGPRTEAFFGQGTRLTVV.

The chain has TRBV28 and TRBJ2-2, with 9 bases identical to TRBD1. The CDR3 sequence is 17 residues long. Germline V gives CDR1 MDHEN, CDR2 SYDVKM. V was pared by 5 bases and J by 3 bases, with 10 bases of the junction left unmatched. CDR3: CASSPPGTGRYTGELFF. The CDR3 bases are TGTGCCAGCAGTCCCCCCGGGACAGGGAGATACACCGGGGAGCTGTTTTTT.